This T cell receptor (beta chain) comes out of a study of monozygotic twins with inflammatory bowel disease. The CDR3 is made up of 14 amino acids. Germline V lookup: CDR1 DFQATT, CDR2 SNEGSKA (reference sequence). With approximately 16 and 10 cycles respectively, two nested PCRs were carried out on TCRalpha and TCRbeta cDNA. TCRdb derives one entry per CDR3 protein from the 5' RACE reads, leaving out DNA. Across 150,000 to 200,000 distinct CDR3 sequences, the top ten clones capture approximately 3% of the sample. Per donor, roughly 2.5 ml of blood was collected and frozen. Sequencing was carried out using blood. This sequence joins TRBV20-1 and TRBJ1-3. The TCR originated in a human donor with ulcerative colitis or Crohn's disease, or a healthy co-twin of an affected twin (not recorded which). CDR3 loop: CSARQFLSGNTIYF.